The rows below give T cell receptor beta chains drawn from one sample of a study of PD-1 blockade in classical Hodgkin lymphoma. Method: immunoSEQ multiplex PCR; TCRdb's copy keeps in-frame clones and lacks some. The sample includes some 100,000 clones, roughly 90% of them seen just once. Sequencing was performed on peripheral blood mononuclear cells (PBMCs), taken at baseline. All receptors come from a human donor with classical Hodgkin lymphoma. Both conserved end residues are part of each CDR3. The order of the fields is CDR3 protein, CDR3 DNA, D gene, clone size, V gene, J gene. A D gene is named only where the DNA matches it firmly. Only some rows state a clone size, as once, few, many or a class for expanded clones.

cdr3_aa: CASSVGGTGTEQYF
cdr3_nt: TGTGCCAGCAGCGTAGGTGGGACAGGGACCGAGCAGTACTTC
d_call: TRBD1
clone_size: -
v_call: TRBV9
j_call: TRBJ2-7

cdr3_aa: CASSYSGTGGEKLFF
cdr3_nt: TGTGCCAGCAGTTACTCCGGGACAGGGGGTGAAAAACTGTTTTTT
d_call: TRBD1
clone_size: -
v_call: TRBV6-6
j_call: TRBJ1-4

cdr3_aa: CASSEYFKTIPQETQYF
cdr3_nt: TGTGCCAGCAGTGAATATTTTAAGACTATTCCTCAAGAGACCCAGTACTTC
d_call: -
clone_size: -
v_call: TRBV25-1
j_call: TRBJ2-5

cdr3_aa: CAWSGSETSGRETQYF
cdr3_nt: TGTGCCTGGAGTGGCAGCGAGACTAGCGGGAGAGAGACCCAGTACTTC
d_call: TRBD2
clone_size: -
v_call: TRBV30
j_call: TRBJ2-5

cdr3_aa: CASSPPGLAGGFDTQYF
cdr3_nt: TGCGCCAGCAGCCCACCGGGACTAGCGGGAGGGTTTGATACGCAGTATTTT
d_call: TRBD2
clone_size: -
v_call: TRBV5-1
j_call: TRBJ2-3

cdr3_aa: CASSLSSWTSGTHEQFF
cdr3_nt: TGTGCCAGCAGTTTATCGTCGTGGACTAGCGGGACTCATGAGCAGTTCTTC
d_call: TRBD2
clone_size: -
v_call: TRBV27
j_call: TRBJ2-1

cdr3_aa: CATLGKWNEQFF
cdr3_nt: TGTGCCACCCTAGGAAAGTGGAATGAGCAGTTCTTC
d_call: -
clone_size: -
v_call: TRBV27
j_call: TRBJ2-1

cdr3_aa: CASSIVTGTNEKLFF
cdr3_nt: TGTGCCAGTAGTATAGTGACAGGCACTAATGAAAAACTGTTTTTT
d_call: -
clone_size: once
v_call: TRBV19
j_call: TRBJ1-4

cdr3_aa: CASSEEETVSGNTIYF
cdr3_nt: TGTGCCAGCAGTGAAGAAGAAACCGTCTCTGGAAACACCATATATTTT
d_call: -
clone_size: -
v_call: TRBV6-1
j_call: TRBJ1-3

cdr3_aa: CASSQDRQKSTEAFF
cdr3_nt: TGTGCCAGCAGCCAAGATCGGCAGAAAAGCACTGAAGCTTTCTTT
d_call: -
clone_size: -
v_call: TRBV4-2
j_call: TRBJ1-1

cdr3_aa: CASSLGIDTEAFF
cdr3_nt: TGTGCCAGCAGCTTAGGGATAGACACTGAAGCTTTCTTT
d_call: -
clone_size: few
v_call: TRBV7-3
j_call: TRBJ1-1

cdr3_aa: CASSLPGIFYNEQFF
cdr3_nt: TGTGCCAGCAGCTTACCGGGAATATTCTACAATGAGCAGTTCTTC
d_call: -
clone_size: -
v_call: TRBV14
j_call: TRBJ2-1

cdr3_aa: CASSFRGIQETQYF
cdr3_nt: TGCGCCAGCAGCTTTAGAGGGATCCAAGAGACCCAGTACTTC
d_call: -
clone_size: -
v_call: TRBV5-1
j_call: TRBJ2-5

cdr3_aa: CASSQDLASPQHF
cdr3_nt: TGTGCCAGCAGCCAAGATCTGGCCTCGCCCCAGCATTTT
d_call: -
clone_size: -
v_call: TRBV14
j_call: TRBJ1-5

cdr3_aa: CASSLGTVEKLFF
cdr3_nt: TGTGCCAGCAGTTTAGGGACTGTTGAAAAACTGTTTTTT
d_call: -
clone_size: -
v_call: TRBV28
j_call: TRBJ1-4

cdr3_aa: CASRAAGGPSGELFF
cdr3_nt: TGTGCCAGCAGGGCAGCGGGAGGGCCCTCCGGGGAGCTGTTTTTT
d_call: TRBD2
clone_size: -
v_call: TRBV27
j_call: TRBJ2-2

cdr3_aa: CASSELPPKETQYF
cdr3_nt: TGTGCCAGCAGTGAGTTACCCCCAAAAGAGACCCAGTACTTC
d_call: -
clone_size: -
v_call: TRBV2
j_call: TRBJ2-5

cdr3_aa: CASSWGSNQPQHF
cdr3_nt: TGTGCCAGCAGTTGGGGCAGCAATCAGCCCCAGCATTTT
d_call: -
clone_size: once
v_call: TRBV6-5
j_call: TRBJ1-5

cdr3_aa: CAWSYTGATEAFF
cdr3_nt: TGTGCCTGGAGTTACACAGGGGCCACTGAAGCTTTCTTT
d_call: TRBD1
clone_size: -
v_call: TRBV30
j_call: TRBJ1-1